The 11 T cell receptor beta chains in this list originate from one sample, sequenced in a study of tumor-infiltrating lymphocytes in primary liver carcinoma. cDNA specific to TCR beta was made from around 470 ng of total RNA, with a constant-region primer employed for priming. Sequencing libraries for TCR beta derived from three nested multiplex PCR rounds that used slightly modified ARM-PCR. A C-beta reverse primer and TRBV1-TRBV30 forward primers served in each of the first two PCR rounds, at ten to eleven cycles apiece. TCRdb re-called the multiplex PCR reads with MiXCR, one entry per CDR3 protein. The data show more than 95,000 distinct CDR3 sequences, with around 84% seen just once and 15% to 25% held by the top ten. It was from roughly 20-30 mg of unsorted bulk tissue that RNA and DNA were co-extracted. The sequencing input was liver tumor tissue from sampling region 3. The subset here: tumor region T3, left-lateral pole. Receptor source: a man aged 35 to 55 with primary liver carcinoma and hepatitis B virus infection.

Points on this clonotype: The junction differs from germline at one of its ends, possibly a read error. The J gene is TRBJ2-1, the V gene TRBV11-3; D remains unclear. The length of the CDR3 is 14 residues. Germline V gene sequence: CDR1 SGHNT, CDR2 YENEEA. The CDR3 DNA reads TGTGTCAGCAACTTGAGAGGTGGGAATGATGAGCAGTTCTTC. It encodes CVSNLRGGNDEQFF. Filled out from reference TRBV11-3 and TRBJ2-1, the complete variable domain reads EAGVVQSPRYKIIEKKQPVAFWCNPISGHNTLYWYLQNLGQGPELLIRYENEEAVDDSQLPKDRFSAERLKGVDSTLKIQPAELGDSAVYLCVSNLRGGNDEQFFGPGTRLTVL.

This clonotype was seen a single time. The chain combines TRBV6-2 or TRBV6-3 with TRBJ2-1; 11 nucleotides line up with TRBD2. V shed 10 bases, J shed 11 bases, and the junction held 10 bases outside the gene matches. Germline values: CDR1 MNHEY, CDR2 SVGEGT. CDR3 length equals 13 residues. CDR3 protein: CATKASGRNKQFF. CDR3 DNA: TGTGCCACCAAAGCTAGCGGGAGGAATAAGCAGTTCTTC.

As to this clonotype: One end of the junction fails to match germline, which may point to a read error. The chain employs TRBV29-1 and TRBJ1-2, with 9 bases lining up with TRBD1. Germline CDR1 is SQVTM and CDR2 is ANQGSEA. This CDR3 is built from 16 residues. The CDR3 sequence is CSVERSQGDRDYDYTF. The CDR3 nucleotides are TGCAGCGTTGAAAGAAGTCAGGGGGACAGGGACTATGACTACACTTTC.

This rearrangement joins TRBV12-3 or TRBV12-4 to TRBJ1-2; perhaps TRBD1 as D (6 bases). The CDR3 has 14 residues. With 10 bases removed from V and 3 bases from J, the gap between germline ends came to 18 bases. CDR3 protein: CANNAQNRDYGYTF. DNA for the CDR3: TGTGCCAACAATGCACAAAACAGGGACTATGGCTACACCTTC.

This sequence joins TRBV19 and TRBJ2-1; D perhaps matches TRBD2 (6 bases). CDR1 LNHDA and CDR2 SQIVND come from the germline V gene (reference sequence). V was shortened by 3 bases and J by 9 bases, with 18 bases between the two germline ends. This CDR3 has 15 residues. Here the CDR3 reads CASSIGFAGLGEQFF. The DNA for the CDR3 is TGTGCCAGTAGTATCGGATTTGCGGGGCTCGGTGAGCAGTTCTTC.

The rearrangement links TRBV6-1 to TRBJ1-5; TRBD1 aligns across 9 bases. The trim removed 5 bases at V and 11 bases at J, leaving 13 bases unmatched. CDR1 and CDR2 from the germline V gene are MNHNS and SASEGT. The length of the CDR3 is 15 residues. This CDR3 is CASSNVDRGGQAQHF. In DNA, the CDR3 is TGTGCCAGCAGTAATGTGGACAGGGGAGGCCAGGCCCAGCATTTT.

The count of this clonotype is one. Germline is not matched at one junction end, which may reflect a read error. The chain uses TRBV5-1 and TRBJ2-5, with 7 nucleotides matching TRBD2. The CDR3 totals 15 residues. Looked up from germline, CDR1 is SGHRS and CDR2 is YFSETQ. Here the CDR3 reads CASSFDGEGREIQYF. The DNA of the CDR3 is TGCGCCAGCAGTTTTGACGGGGAGGGCCGAGAGATCCAGTACTTC.

As for this clonotype: A read error may produce the germline difference seen at one junction end. This chain joins TRBV12-3 or TRBV12-4 and TRBJ2-3; 9 bases map to TRBD2. This CDR3 has 16 residues. The CDR3 is CASSSRTSVVTETQYF. The CDR3, as DNA: TGTGCCAGCAGTTCGAGGACTAGCGTGGTCACAGAAACGCAGTATTTT.

This clonotype has a single count. This sequence may be a read error, since a much larger clone differs from it by one base. The chain uses TRBV5-1 and TRBJ2-3; the D is unclear. Germline V lookup: CDR1 SGHRS, CDR2 YFSETQ. Trimming took off 10 bases at V and 1 base at J, with 13 bases between the two ends. The CDR3 is 13 residues long. The CDR3 loop reads CASRIWGTDTQYF. CDR3 coding DNA: TGCGCCTCAAGGATCTGGGGCACAGATACGCAGTATTTT.

Of note for this clonotype: This sequence may be a read error, since a much larger clone differs from it by one base. J is TRBJ2-6 and V is TRBV30; TRBD1 is a possible D gene (6 bases). Germline CDR1 GTSNPN, CDR2 SVGIG (reference sequence). The CDR3 length is 15 residues. Trimming took 6 bases from V and 0 from J, leaving 12 bases between them. The CDR3 DNA reads as TGTGCCTGCCCGGACAGTAGCTCTGGGGCCAACGTCCTGACTTTC. Residues: CACPDSSSGANVLTF.

The chain couples TRBV6-1 to TRBJ2-6; D unclear. Germline lookup yields CDR1 MNHNS and CDR2 SASEGT. The CDR3 covers 15 residues. Deletions cut 0 bases from V and 5 bases from J, with 8 bases between. The CDR3 loop is CASSEAQGWANVLTF. DNA of the CDR3: TGTGCCAGCAGTGAAGCACAAGGTTGGGCCAACGTCCTGACTTTC.